This T cell receptor (beta chain) was recorded in a study of neurological immune-mediated disorders. TCRdb passed the 5' RACE reads through MiXCR, listing each CDR3 protein once. Of over 15,000 distinct CDR3 sequences listed, around 10% were seen once; the top ten hold 25% to 30%. V was clipped by 4 bases and J by 0 bases, with 13 bases between them. This CDR3 is built from 15 residues. The germline gives CDR1 MNHEY, CDR2 SVGEGT. Sequencing used CD8+ T cells from blood. This receptor was taken from a woman aged 45 to 65 in good health. The V gene is TRBV6-2 or TRBV6-3, the J gene TRBJ2-7; D tentatively reads TRBD1 or TRBD2 (5 bases each). This CDR3 reads CASSCGDPSSYEQYF. Here the CDR3 DNA reads TGTGCCAGCAGTTGTGGGGACCCGAGCTCCTACGAGCAGTACTTC.